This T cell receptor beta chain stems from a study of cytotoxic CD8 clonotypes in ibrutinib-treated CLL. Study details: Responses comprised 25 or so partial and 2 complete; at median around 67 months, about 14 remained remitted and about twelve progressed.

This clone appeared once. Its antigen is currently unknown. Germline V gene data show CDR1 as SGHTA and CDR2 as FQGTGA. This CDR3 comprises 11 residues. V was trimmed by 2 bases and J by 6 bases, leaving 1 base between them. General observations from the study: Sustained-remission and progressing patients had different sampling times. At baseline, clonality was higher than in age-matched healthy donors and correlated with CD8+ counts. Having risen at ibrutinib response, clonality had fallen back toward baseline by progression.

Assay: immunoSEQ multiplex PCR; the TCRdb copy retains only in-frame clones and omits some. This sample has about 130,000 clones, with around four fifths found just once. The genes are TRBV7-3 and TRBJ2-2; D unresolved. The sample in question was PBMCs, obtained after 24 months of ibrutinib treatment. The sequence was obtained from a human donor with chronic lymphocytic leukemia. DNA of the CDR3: TGTGCCAGCAGCTTAGCCGGGGAGCTGTTTTTT. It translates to CASSLAGELFF.